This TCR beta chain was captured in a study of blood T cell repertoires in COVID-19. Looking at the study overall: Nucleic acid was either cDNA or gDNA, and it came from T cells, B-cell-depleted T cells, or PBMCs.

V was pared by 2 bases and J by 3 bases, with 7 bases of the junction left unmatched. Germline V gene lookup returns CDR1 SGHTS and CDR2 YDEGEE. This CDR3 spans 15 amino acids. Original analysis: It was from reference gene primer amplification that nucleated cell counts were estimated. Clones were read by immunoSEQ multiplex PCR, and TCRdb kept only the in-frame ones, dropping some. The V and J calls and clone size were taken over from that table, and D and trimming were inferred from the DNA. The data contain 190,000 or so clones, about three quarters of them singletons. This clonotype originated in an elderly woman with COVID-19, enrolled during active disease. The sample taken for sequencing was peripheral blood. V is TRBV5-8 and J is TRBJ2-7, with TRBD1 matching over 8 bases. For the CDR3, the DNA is TGTGCCAGCAGCTTACTACGGGACAGGCTCTACGAGCAGTACTTC. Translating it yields CASSLLRDRLYEQYF.